This record covers a single TCR beta chain. This specimen comes from a study of regulatory T cells in long-lasting Graves disease. CDR3 regions were amplified by Arm-PCR using iRepertoire HTBI primers to build TCR beta libraries. TCRdb ran MiXCR on the multiplex PCR reads and lists one entry per CDR3 protein. The sample lists roughly 400,000 distinct CDR3 sequences, roughly 15% occurring once. Time point here: newly diagnosed GD, antithyroid drugs for less than 3 months. Researchers made the TCR library from RNA that was extracted from PBMCs. This sample was also put to use in a study of T cells in Graves' hyperthyroidism and ophthalmopathy.

Source: peripheral blood mononuclear cells (PBMCs), taken at new diagnosis, from a patient treated with antithyroid drugs. The TCR sequence derives from a woman in her thirties or forties with Graves disease.

CDR3 sequence reads: CASSLWGRARDEQFF. CDR3 sequence (DNA): TGTGCCAGCAGCTTGTGGGGTAGAGCTCGGGATGAGCAGTTCTTC. The rearrangement links TRBV11-3 to TRBJ2-1; D unresolved. This CDR3 is built from 15 residues. V was cut by 3 bases and J by 8 bases, with 17 bases left in between. Germline V gene sequence: CDR1 SGHNT, CDR2 YENEEA.